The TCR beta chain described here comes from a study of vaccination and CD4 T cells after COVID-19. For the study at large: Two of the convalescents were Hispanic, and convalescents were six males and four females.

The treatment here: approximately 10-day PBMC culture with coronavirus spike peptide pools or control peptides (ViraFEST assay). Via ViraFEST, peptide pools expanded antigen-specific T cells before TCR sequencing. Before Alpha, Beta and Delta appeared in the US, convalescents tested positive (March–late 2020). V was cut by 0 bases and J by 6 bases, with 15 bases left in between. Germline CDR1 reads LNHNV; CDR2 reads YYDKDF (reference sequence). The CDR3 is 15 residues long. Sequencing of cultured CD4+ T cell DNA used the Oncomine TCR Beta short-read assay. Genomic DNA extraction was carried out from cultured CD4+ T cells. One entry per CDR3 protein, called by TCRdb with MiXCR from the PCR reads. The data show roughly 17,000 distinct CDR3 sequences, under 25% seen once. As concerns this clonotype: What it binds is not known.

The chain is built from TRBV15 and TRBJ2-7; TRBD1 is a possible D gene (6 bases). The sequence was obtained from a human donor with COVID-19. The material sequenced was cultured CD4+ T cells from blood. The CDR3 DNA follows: TGTGCCACCAGCAGAGAGCCCCAGGGGCTCGGCGAGCAGTACTTC. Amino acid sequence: CATSREPQGLGEQYF.